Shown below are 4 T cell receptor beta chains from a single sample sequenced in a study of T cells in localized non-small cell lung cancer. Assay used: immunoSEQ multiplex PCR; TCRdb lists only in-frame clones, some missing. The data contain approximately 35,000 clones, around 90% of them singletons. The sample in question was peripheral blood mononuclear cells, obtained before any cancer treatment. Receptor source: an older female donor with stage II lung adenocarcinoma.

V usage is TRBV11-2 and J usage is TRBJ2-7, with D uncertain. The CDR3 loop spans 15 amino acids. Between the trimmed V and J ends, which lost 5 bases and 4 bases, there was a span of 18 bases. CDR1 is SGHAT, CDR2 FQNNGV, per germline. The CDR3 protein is CASSGPRSPYYEQYF. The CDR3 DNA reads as TGTGCCAGCAGCGGGCCGCGTAGTCCATATTACGAGCAGTACTTC.

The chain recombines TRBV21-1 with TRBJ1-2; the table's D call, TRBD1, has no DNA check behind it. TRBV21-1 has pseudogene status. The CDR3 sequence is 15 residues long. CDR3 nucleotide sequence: TGTGCCAGCAGCCTTGGACAGGTCCTAGACTATGGCTACACCTTC. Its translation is CASSLGQVLDYGYTF.

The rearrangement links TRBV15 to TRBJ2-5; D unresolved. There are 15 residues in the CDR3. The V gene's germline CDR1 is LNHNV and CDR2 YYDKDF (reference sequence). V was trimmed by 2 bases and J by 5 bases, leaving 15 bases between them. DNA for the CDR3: TGTGCCACCAGCAGATATTCAGGTATTTCGGAGACCCAGTACTTC. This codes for CATSRYSGISETQYF.

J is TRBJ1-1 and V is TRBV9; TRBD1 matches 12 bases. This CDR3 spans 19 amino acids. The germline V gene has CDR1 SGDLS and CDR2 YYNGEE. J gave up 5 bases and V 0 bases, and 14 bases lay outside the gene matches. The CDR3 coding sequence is TGTGCCAGCAGCGTAGCTAGCGGGGACAGGGGGCGGTCGGGTACTGAAGCTTTCTTT. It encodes CASSVASGDRGRSGTEAFF.